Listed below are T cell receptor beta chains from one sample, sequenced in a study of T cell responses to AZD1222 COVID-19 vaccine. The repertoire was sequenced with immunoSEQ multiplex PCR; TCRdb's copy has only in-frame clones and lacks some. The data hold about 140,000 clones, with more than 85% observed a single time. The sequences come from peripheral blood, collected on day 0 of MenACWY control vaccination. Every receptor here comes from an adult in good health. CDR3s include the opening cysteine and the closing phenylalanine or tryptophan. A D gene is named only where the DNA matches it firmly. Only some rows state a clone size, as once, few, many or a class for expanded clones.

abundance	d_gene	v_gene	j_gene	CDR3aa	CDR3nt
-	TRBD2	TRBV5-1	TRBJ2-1	CASSLGALAGDENEQFF	TGCGCCAGCAGCTTGGGGGCACTAGCGGGCGATGAAAATGAGCAGTTCTTC
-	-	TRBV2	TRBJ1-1	CASGSEGVNTEAFF	TGTGCCAGCGGCAGCGAGGGGGTCAACACTGAAGCTTTCTTT
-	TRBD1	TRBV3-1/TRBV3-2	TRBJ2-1	CASSQGQPYNEQFF	TGTGCCAGCAGCCAGGGACAGCCTTACAATGAGCAGTTCTTC
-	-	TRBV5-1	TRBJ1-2	CASSPKRGGYGYTF	TGCGCCAGCAGCCCAAAGAGAGGGGGGTATGGCTACACCTTC
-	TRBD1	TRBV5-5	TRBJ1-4	CASSLEAGGNEKLFF	TGTGCCAGCAGCTTGGAGGCAGGGGGTAATGAAAAACTGTTTTTT
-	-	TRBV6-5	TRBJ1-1	CASSARDQANTEAFF	TGTGCCAGCAGCGCCCGGGATCAAGCGAACACTGAAGCTTTCTTT
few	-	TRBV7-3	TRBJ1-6	CASSFVGETNSPLHF	TGTGCCAGCAGCTTTGTGGGGGAAACTAATTCACCCCTCCACTTT
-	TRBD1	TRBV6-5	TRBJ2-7	CASRADRGPSYEQYF	TGTGCCAGCAGAGCAGACAGGGGGCCATCCTACGAGCAGTACTTC
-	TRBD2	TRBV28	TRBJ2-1	CASTLGLAGGRNEQFF	TGTGCCAGCACCCTGGGACTAGCGGGAGGTAGGAATGAGCAGTTCTTC
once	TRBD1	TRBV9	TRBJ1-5	CASSVDGTGSQPQHF	TGTGCCAGCAGCGTCGACGGGACAGGGAGTCAGCCCCAGCATTTT
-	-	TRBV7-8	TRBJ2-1	CASSLGHSSYNEQFF	TGTGCCAGCAGCTTAGGTCACAGCTCCTACAATGAGCAGTTCTTC
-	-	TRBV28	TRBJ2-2	CASTPGSWGARNENTGELFF	TGTGCCAGCACCCCCGGGTCGTGGGGGGCAAGGAACGAGAACACCGGGGAGCTGTTTTTT
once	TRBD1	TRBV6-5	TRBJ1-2	CASSYLGQPEVGYTF	TGTGCCAGCAGTTATTTGGGACAGCCTGAGGTTGGCTACACCTTC
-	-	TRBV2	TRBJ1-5	CAVSRGTNSNQPQHF	TGTGCCGTCTCCCGGGGGACAAATAGCAATCAGCCCCAGCATTTT
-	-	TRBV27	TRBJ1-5	CASSQDNSNQPQHF	TGTGCCAGCTCGCAGGACAATAGCAATCAGCCCCAGCATTTT
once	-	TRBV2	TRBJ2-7	CASKNGQFEQYF	TGTGCCAGCAAAAACGGACAGTTCGAGCAGTACTTC